The subject of this entry is one TCR beta chain. What it recognizes is unknown. These data originate in a study of response to subunit inactivated influenza vaccine. Study-level findings and limits: With each seasonal influenza vaccination, the authors suggested, few new T cells are recruited.

TCRdb reprocessed the RT-PCR reads via MiXCR and lists one record per CDR3 protein. The sample lists about 500,000 distinct CDR3 sequences, 13% seen once, with approximately 14% in the top ten. The sequence was obtained from a man between 45 and 60 years old who received an inactivated influenza vaccine. The starting material was PBMCs from blood, obtained 40 to 50 days after vaccination.

CDR3 in DNA: TGTGCCAGCAGCCTCGGGGACAGGCCCGAAAAACTGTTTTTT. It encodes CASSLGDRPEKLFF. The chain combines TRBV12-3 or TRBV12-4 with TRBJ1-4; 8 bases match TRBD1. After removal of 6 bases from V and 8 bases from J, the junction contained 8 bases not matched to a gene. The CDR3 has 14 residues.